This T cell receptor (beta chain) was identified during a study of blood T cell repertoires in COVID-19. Deletions cut 2 bases from V and 3 bases from J, with 13 bases between. CDR3 size: 16 residues. The V gene's germline CDR1 is LGHDT and CDR2 YNNKEL (reference sequence). Clones were sequenced by immunoSEQ multiplex PCR, and TCRdb holds only the in-frame ones, with some missing. The table records over 85,000 clones, 91% of them present only once. The specimen was peripheral blood. The TCR sequence derives from a man younger than 35 with acute or convalescent COVID-19. V usage is TRBV3-1 (or the pseudogene TRBV3-2) and J usage is TRBJ1-4, with TRBD1 as a possible D gene (5 bases). The CDR3 DNA reads as TGTGCCAGCAGCCAATCAGTAGGGGCGCCTAATGAAAAACTGTTTTTT. It encodes CASSQSVGAPNEKLFF.